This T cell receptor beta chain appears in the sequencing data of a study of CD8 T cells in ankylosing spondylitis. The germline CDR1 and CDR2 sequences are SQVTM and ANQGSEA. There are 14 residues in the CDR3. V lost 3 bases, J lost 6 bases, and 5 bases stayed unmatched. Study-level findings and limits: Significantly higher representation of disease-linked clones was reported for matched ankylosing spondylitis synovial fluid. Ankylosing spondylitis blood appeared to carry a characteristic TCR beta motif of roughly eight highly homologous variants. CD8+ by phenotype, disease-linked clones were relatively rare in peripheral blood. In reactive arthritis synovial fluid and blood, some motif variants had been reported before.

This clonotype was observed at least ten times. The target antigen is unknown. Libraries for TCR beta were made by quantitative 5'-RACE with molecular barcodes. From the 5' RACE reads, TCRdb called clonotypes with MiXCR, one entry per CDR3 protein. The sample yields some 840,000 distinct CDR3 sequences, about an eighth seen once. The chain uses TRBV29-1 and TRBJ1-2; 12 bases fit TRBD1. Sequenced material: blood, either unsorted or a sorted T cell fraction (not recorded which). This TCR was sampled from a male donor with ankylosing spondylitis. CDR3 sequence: CSVEGDRGRNGYTF. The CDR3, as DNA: TGCAGCGTTGAGGGGGACAGGGGGCGGAATGGCTACACCTTC.